One and the same sample provided the 3 T cell receptor beta chains below, sequenced in a study of brain T cells in children with intractable seizures. Generated by immunoSEQ multiplex PCR, the TCRdb table keeps only in-frame clones and is missing some. The sample lists hundreds of thousands of clones, over 90% occurring once. Regarding time point: blood from clinic visit 5 months post-surgery; TSC patient then seizure free. Here the sequenced sample was peripheral blood, taken less than 6 months after surgery. The receptors shown here come from a boy in the first two years of life with tuberous sclerosis and intractable seizures.

This rearrangement joins TRBV30 to TRBJ1-1, with D maybe TRBD1 (5 bases). The germline V gene has CDR1 GTSNPN and CDR2 SVGIG (reference sequence). V was trimmed by 2 bases and J by 4 bases, leaving 11 bases between them. This CDR3 has 13 amino acids. The CDR3 sequence: CAWSFGRVTEAFF. The CDR3 nucleotides read TGTGCCTGGAGTTTTGGCAGGGTCACTGAAGCTTTCTTT.

The chain is built from TRBV9 and TRBJ2-3, with 11 bases fitting TRBD2. This CDR3 is 22 amino acids long. V shed 4 bases, J shed 0 bases, and the junction held 22 bases outside the gene matches. Germline V gene data show CDR1 as SGDLS and CDR2 as YYNGEE. The CDR3: CASSLTGGSLTSGVFSTDTQYF. As DNA, the CDR3 is TGTGCCAGCAGCCTAACAGGGGGCTCCCTGACTAGCGGGGTTTTTAGCACAGATACGCAGTATTTT.

The chain has TRBV11-2 and TRBJ2-7; 9 nucleotides match TRBD1. V lost 3 bases, J lost 1 base, and 4 bases stayed unmatched. The V gene's germline CDR1 is SGHAT and CDR2 FQNNGV. The CDR3 length is 15 residues. In nucleotides, the CDR3 is TGTGCCAGCAGCTTCGGACAGGGGATATCCTACGAGCAGTACTTC. Its translation is CASSFGQGISYEQYF. The entire variable domain, with the rest obtained from reference TRBV11-2 and TRBJ2-7, is as follows: EAGVAQSPRYKIIEKRQSVAFWCNPISGHATLYWYQQILGQGPKLLIQFQNNGVVDDSQLPKDRFSAERLKGVDSTLKIQPAKLEDSAVYLCASSFGQGISYEQYFGPGTRLTVT.